Listed here are 11 T cell receptor beta chains from one sample, sequenced in a study of OX40 agonist ivuxolimab in advanced cancers. The table came from immunoSEQ multiplex PCR; TCRdb's copy has only in-frame clones and leaves some out. This table has under 20,000 clones, just under 75% appearing once. This material consisted of CD4+ or CD8+ T cells sorted from blood, taken in a trial of the OX40 agonist ivuxolimab. The source is an adult with an advanced solid tumor such as melanoma, head and neck, liver or kidney cancer.

This rearrangement joins TRBV28 to TRBJ2-1, with 9 bases identical to TRBD2. In germline, CDR1 is MDHEN, CDR2 SYDVKM. The CDR3 runs 16 residues. Trimming removed 3 bases from V and 2 bases from J; junction bases left unmatched: 5. In DNA, the CDR3 is TGTGCCAGCAGTTTCGTAGCGGGAGTCACCTACAATGAGCAGTTCTTC. Protein: CASSFVAGVTYNEQFF.

J is TRBJ1-1 and V is TRBV19; D gene uncertain. CDR3 length: 13 residues. Per the germline V gene, CDR1 is LNHDA and CDR2 is SQIVND (reference sequence). Trimming took off 1 base at V and 1 base at J, with 4 bases between the two ends. CDR3 sequence: CASSIVENTEAFF. The CDR3 nucleotides read TGTGCCAGTAGTATAGTAGAGAACACTGAAGCTTTCTTT.

The chain joins TRBV27 to TRBJ2-3; D is perhaps TRBD1 (6 bases). The germline V and J ends were trimmed by 9 bases and 2 bases, with 18 bases remaining between them. The CDR3 has 15 residues. Per germline, CDR1 MNHEY and CDR2 SMNVEV (reference sequence). The CDR3 loop reads CASGQQLAHTDTQYF. The CDR3 DNA reads TGTGCCAGTGGACAGCAACTTGCTCACACAGATACGCAGTATTTT.

The J gene is TRBJ1-1, the V gene TRBV29-1, with a tentative D call TRBD1 (5 bases). V was cut by 5 bases and J by 0 bases, with 10 bases left in between. Germline CDR1 reads SQVTM; CDR2 reads ANQGSEA. This CDR3 is built from 13 residues. The CDR3 nucleotides read TGCAGCGTTACGACAGATATGAACACTGAAGCTTTCTTT. Translation gives CSVTTDMNTEAFF. The entire variable domain, with the rest obtained from reference TRBV29-1 and TRBJ1-1, is as follows: SAVISQKPSRDICQRGTSLTIQCQVDSQVTMMFWYRQQPGQSLTLIATANQGSEATYESGFVIDKFPISRPNLTFSTLTVSNMSPEDSSIYLCSVTTDMNTEAFFGQGTRLTVV.

The rearrangement joins TRBV19 to TRBJ2-7, with no clear D. Deletions cut 4 bases from V and 2 bases from J, with 12 bases between. Germline V gene sequence: CDR1 LNHDA, CDR2 SQIVND (reference sequence). This CDR3 region has 14 residues. The CDR3 is CASSRSPDTYEQYF. The CDR3 DNA is TGTGCCAGTAGTAGGTCGCCAGACACCTACGAGCAGTACTTC.

The J gene is TRBJ1-5, the V gene TRBV2; tentative D call: TRBD1 (5 bases). This CDR3 contains 13 residues. From germline, CDR1 is SNHLY and CDR2 FYNNEI. Between the trimmed V and J ends, which lost 6 bases and 4 bases, there was a span of 10 bases. CDR3 sequence: CASSLDSNQPQHF. In DNA form, the CDR3 reads TGTGCCAGCAGCCTCGACAGTAATCAGCCCCAGCATTTT.

The rearrangement joins TRBV28 to TRBJ1-4; tentatively, D is TRBD1 (6 bases). The V gene lost 2 bases and the J gene lost 7 bases, with 11 bases spanning the gap. The germline V gene encodes CDR1 MDHEN and CDR2 SYDVKM. The CDR3 is 14 amino acids. The CDR3 DNA is TGTGCCAGCAGTTTAGAGGGGGGGATTGAAAAACTGTTTTTT. It yields the protein CASSLEGGIEKLFF. The whole variable domain, filled in from reference TRBV28 and TRBJ1-4, reads DVKVTQSSRYLVKRTGEKVFLECVQDMDHENMFWYRQDPGLGLRLIYFSYDVKMKEKGDIPEGYSVSREKKERFSLILESASTNQTSMYLCASSLEGGIEKLFFGSGTQLSVL.

The chain recombines TRBV4-2 with TRBJ2-1; D may be TRBD1 (5 bases). Germline loops: CDR1 LGHNA, CDR2 YNFKEQ. Trimming took 5 bases from V and 0 from J, leaving 11 bases between them. The CDR3 runs 15 residues. CDR3 protein: CASSLGHLSYNEQFF. Written as DNA, the CDR3 is TGTGCCAGCAGCTTGGGGCATCTCTCCTACAATGAGCAGTTCTTC.

J is TRBJ2-7 and V is TRBV28; 9 bases agree with TRBD2. J lost 0 bases, V lost 6 bases, and 9 bases had no gene match. In germline, CDR1 is MDHEN, CDR2 SYDVKM. The CDR3 has 16 amino acids. The DNA for the CDR3 is TGTGCCAGCAGCCCAGGGGCTAGCGGGGACTCCTACGAGCAGTACTTC. It specifies CASSPGASGDSYEQYF.

The chain employs TRBV4-1 and TRBJ1-2; 7 bases match TRBD1. Germline V CDR1 and CDR2: MGHRA, YSYEKL. This CDR3 region has 14 residues. The junction had 6 bases not matched to a gene; V was cut back by 2 bases and J by 6 bases. DNA for the CDR3: TGCGCCAGCAGCCAATCTCAGGGGGAAGATGGCTACACCTTC. Protein sequence: CASSQSQGEDGYTF.

V gene TRBV19 combines with J gene TRBJ2-7; TRBD2 matches at 11 bases. Trimming took 5 bases from V and 7 from J; bases not matched to a gene: 7. In germline, CDR1 is LNHDA, CDR2 SQIVND (reference sequence). The CDR3 is 14 residues long. The DNA of the CDR3 is TGTGCCAGTAGTCGTAGCGGGAGGGCTCAGGAGCAGTACTTC. This gives the protein CASSRSGRAQEQYF.